Following are 30 T cell receptor beta chains from one sample sequenced in a study of blood T cell repertoires in COVID-19. Method: immunoSEQ multiplex PCR; TCRdb's copy keeps in-frame clones and lacks some. In the table there are 75,000 or so clones, approximately 78% of which are singletons. Sequencing input: peripheral blood. The receptors stem from a woman in her 70s with acute or convalescent COVID-19.

The CDR3 DNA is TGTGCCTCACAGGGGGTCGGTTTGGCAGATACGCAGTATTTT. It specifies CASQGVGLADTQYF. The chain has TRBV24-1 and TRBJ2-3, with TRBD1 matching 8 bases. Germline CDR1 reads KGHDR; CDR2 reads SFDVKD. Germline trimming cut 12 bases from V and 4 bases from J; bases unmatched to any gene: 11. The CDR3 has 14 amino acids.

As concerns this clone: The identical CDR3 is also encoded by other nucleotide sequences in the sample. The CDR3 loop is CASSYPGTGELFF. In DNA, the CDR3 is TGTGCCAGCAGTTACCCGGGGACCGGGGAGCTGTTTTTT. This chain connects TRBV6-5 to TRBJ2-2; tentatively, D is TRBD2 (5 bases). The CDR3 spans 13 residues. Looked up from germline, CDR1 is MNHEY and CDR2 is SVGAGI. V lost 2 bases to trimming and J lost 5 bases, with 6 bases between them.

This rearrangement joins TRBV9 to TRBJ2-2; 10 bases match TRBD2. Per germline, CDR1 SGDLS and CDR2 YYNGEE. This CDR3 spans 17 amino acids. The trim removed 2 bases at V and 3 bases at J, leaving 7 bases unmatched. CDR3 loop: CASSVSPLAGDTGELFF. CDR3 in DNA: TGTGCCAGCAGCGTTAGTCCTCTAGCGGGAGACACCGGGGAGCTGTTTTTT. The variable domain in full, completed from reference TRBV9 and TRBJ2-2, reads DSGVTQTPKHLITATGQRVTLRCSPRSGDLSVYWYQQSLDQGLQFLIQYYNGEERAKGNILERFSAQQFPDLHSELNLSSLELGDSALYFCASSVSPLAGDTGELFFGEGSRLTVL.

V gene TRBV3-1 (or the pseudogene TRBV3-2) combines with J gene TRBJ2-1; TRBD1 aligns across 9 bases. The V gene's germline CDR1 is LGHDT and CDR2 YNNKEL (reference sequence). This CDR3 is built from 16 residues. V trimming: 7 bases; J trimming: 5 bases; junction bases outside the gene matches: 12. CDR3 coding DNA: TGTGCCAGCAAGAATTCGGGACAGGGCCTAAACAATGAGCAGTTCTTC. This gives the protein CASKNSGQGLNNEQFF.

The chain recombines TRBV15 with TRBJ2-2, with D tentatively TRBD1 (6 bases). The V gene's germline CDR1 is LNHNV and CDR2 YYDKDF (reference sequence). With 0 bases removed from V and 1 base from J, the gap between germline ends came to 21 bases. The CDR3 has 20 residues. As DNA, the CDR3 is TGTGCCACCAGCAGAGATATGCCAGGGGCCAGGCGGGTGAACACCGGGGAGCTGTTTTTT. Amino acid sequence: CATSRDMPGARRVNTGELFF.

The chain is built from TRBV9 and TRBJ2-1; the match to TRBD2 covers 8 bases. The CDR3 runs 16 residues. In germline, CDR1 is SGDLS, CDR2 YYNGEE. The J segment lost 3 bases and the V segment lost 4 bases, leaving 9 bases of the junction unmatched. CDR3 DNA: TGTGCCAGCAGCTCCGGGCTAGCGGGTGGCTACAATGAGCAGTTCTTC. This codes for CASSSGLAGGYNEQFF.

This sequence joins TRBV18 and TRBJ1-2; 8 bases agree with TRBD1. Per the germline V gene, CDR1 is KGHSH and CDR2 is LQKENI. The CDR3 spans 14 residues. Losses at the gene ends were 3 bases for V and 1 base for J; bases not matched to a gene: 1. The CDR3 reads CASSPGQDNYGYTF. The CDR3 DNA follows: TGTGCCAGCTCACCGGGACAGGATAACTATGGCTACACCTTC.

The chain carries TRBV5-6 and TRBJ1-6, with 8 bases that match TRBD1. The junction had 3 bases not matched to a gene; V was cut back by 4 bases and J by 6 bases. The CDR3 runs 14 residues. The germline V gene has CDR1 SGHDT and CDR2 YYEEEE. CDR3 protein: CASSRDRGNSPLHF. The DNA for the CDR3 is TGTGCCAGCAGCCGCGACAGGGGTAATTCACCCCTCCACTTT.

The sample holds one count of this clone. The chain carries TRBV27 and TRBJ2-1; no definite D call. Trimming removed 5 bases at V and 2 bases at J, with 13 bases between. Germline-derived CDR1 and CDR2 are MNHEY and SMNVEV (reference sequence). The CDR3 has 15 amino acids. As DNA, the CDR3 is TGTGCCAGCAGTCCCAGCGTGTCCCCCTACAATGAGCAGTTCTTC. Its protein product is CASSPSVSPYNEQFF.

J is TRBJ1-1 and V is TRBV10-2, with D perhaps TRBD1 (6 bases). CDR1 WSHSY and CDR2 SAAADI come from the germline V gene. CDR3 size: 14 residues. V lost 4 bases to trimming and J lost 6 bases, with 15 bases between them. In DNA form, the CDR3 reads TGCGCCAGCAGTGCTGGGGACATTTTCCCTGAAGCTTTCTTT. Its translation is CASSAGDIFPEAFF.

The chain recombines TRBV5-6 with TRBJ1-3; D uncertain. Germline V gives CDR1 SGHDT, CDR2 YYEEEE. V lost 4 bases to trimming and J lost 4 bases, with 9 bases between them. This CDR3 contains 13 residues. The CDR3 nucleotides read TGTGCCAGCAGCCTCAGCGCGGGAAACACCATATATTTT. Its translation: CASSLSAGNTIYF.

This chain joins TRBV7-9 and TRBJ1-4, with 9 bases aligning to TRBD1. Germline trimming cut 2 bases from V and 6 bases from J; bases unmatched to any gene: 1. CDR3 length: 14 amino acids. CDR1 and CDR2 (germline): SEHNR, FQNEAQ (reference sequence). For the CDR3, the DNA is TGTGCCAGCAGCTTAACAGGGGGCTATGAAAAACTGTTTTTT. Translating it yields CASSLTGGYEKLFF.

The gene calls are TRBV14 and TRBJ1-6, with 9 nucleotides matching TRBD1. The CDR3 consists of 15 residues. Per the germline V gene, CDR1 is SGHDN and CDR2 is FVKESK. The V and J ends lost 3 bases and 6 bases, in that order; junction bases with no gene match: 3. CDR3 residues: CASSQGQGVNSPLHF. The CDR3 nucleotides read TGTGCCAGCAGCCAGGGACAGGGAGTTAATTCACCCCTCCACTTT.

The chain couples TRBV7-8 to TRBJ1-6, with a possible D match to TRBD1 (6 bases). This CDR3 region has 15 residues. The ends were cut back, 2 bases at V and 7 bases at J, with 12 bases in the middle. The V gene's germline CDR1 is SGHVS and CDR2 FQNEAQ. CDR3 in amino acids: CASSLRRGLNSPLHF. As DNA, the CDR3 is TGTGCCAGCAGCTTACGCAGGGGCCTCAATTCACCCCTCCACTTT. Combining the CDR3 with reference TRBV7-8 and TRBJ1-6 gives the whole variable domain GAGVSQSPRYKVAKRGQDVALRCDPISGHVSLFWYQQALGQGPEFLTYFQNEAQLDKSGLPSDRFFAERPEGSVSTLKIQRTQQEDSAVYLCASSLRRGLNSPLHFGNGTRLTVT.

The chain links TRBV4-1 to TRBJ1-6, with D perhaps TRBD1 (6 bases). The germline V gene has CDR1 MGHRA and CDR2 YSYEKL. CDR3 size: 15 residues. V lost 1 base, J lost 7 bases, and 11 bases lay in between. DNA for the CDR3: TGCGCCAGCAGCCAAGTAAGACAGGAGAATTCACCCCTCCACTTT. Its translation is CASSQVRQENSPLHF.

This sequence joins TRBV6-2 or TRBV6-3 and TRBJ1-5, with 10 nucleotides matching TRBD1. CDR3 length equals 15 residues. Losses at the gene ends were 6 bases for V and 10 bases for J; bases not matched to a gene: 12. Germline V CDR1 and CDR2: MNHEY, SVGEGT. CDR3 residues: CASRPSRDRGRPQHF. CDR3 DNA sequence: TGTGCCAGCAGACCTAGCCGGGACAGGGGCCGACCCCAGCATTTT.

The rearrangement links TRBV19 to TRBJ2-7; 9 bases are a match to TRBD1. This CDR3 is 16 amino acids long. Germline V gives CDR1 LNHDA, CDR2 SQIVND (reference sequence). V lost 0 bases to trimming and J lost 5 bases; unmatched junction nucleotides: 8. The DNA for the CDR3 is TGTGCCAGTAGTATAGATCTTGGGACAGGGTTTGACGAGCAGTACTTC. Translating gives CASSIDLGTGFDEQYF.

This chain's CDR3 is CAWSVQGVSSGYTF. The CDR3 DNA reads as TGTGCCTGGAGTGTACAGGGTGTGAGTTCTGGCTACACCTTC. The chain joins TRBV30 to TRBJ1-2, with a tentative D call TRBD1 (6 bases). Per germline, CDR1 GTSNPN and CDR2 SVGIG (reference sequence). This CDR3 has 14 amino acids. The ends were cut back, 0 bases at V and 7 bases at J, with 15 bases in the middle.

The V and J genes are TRBV9 and TRBJ2-7, with D possibly being TRBD2 (5 bases). This CDR3 spans 16 amino acids. Trimming stripped 4 bases from V and 0 bases from J, with 17 bases between. Germline assignment: CDR1 SGDLS and CDR2 YYNGEE. CDR3 bases: TGTGCCAGCAGCCCCCGCACGGCGGGCGGCTCCTACGAGCAGTACTTC. This encodes CASSPRTAGGSYEQYF.

For this clone: The junction shows a germline mismatch at one end, possibly a read error. This rearrangement joins TRBV10-3 to TRBJ1-2, with 8 positions matching TRBD1. CDR3 length: 11 residues. From germline, CDR1 is ENHRY and CDR2 SYGVKD. The CDR3 loop reads CAISDPGQVFF. CDR3 in DNA: TGTGCCATCAGTGACCCGGGACAGGTCTTCTTC.

CDR3 sequence: CASSQGEAPLHF. DNA for the CDR3: TGTGCCAGCAGCCAAGGGGAGGCACCCCTCCACTTT. The chain joins TRBV14 to TRBJ1-6; D is unclear. Germline V gives CDR1 SGHDN, CDR2 FVKESK. This CDR3 region has 12 residues. V was shortened by 1 base and J by 11 bases, with 6 bases between the two germline ends.

The CDR3 DNA reads as TGTGCCAGCAGCTTAACTCTAGGCTCTGGAAACACCATATATTTT. Translating it yields CASSLTLGSGNTIYF. The rearrangement joins TRBV7-8 to TRBJ1-3; D remains ambiguous. Germline assignment: CDR1 SGHVS and CDR2 FQNEAQ. The CDR3 is 15 amino acids. The V end was cut by 2 bases, the J end by 0 bases, with 8 bases between.

This chain joins TRBV7-9 and TRBJ1-1; D is uncertain. The ends were cut back, 1 base at V and 10 bases at J, with 13 bases in the middle. Germline assignment: CDR1 SEHNR and CDR2 FQNEAQ (reference sequence). CDR3 length equals 13 residues. CDR3 bases: TGTGCCAGCAGCTTAGGATCGGATTCAGGAGCTTTCTTT. It encodes CASSLGSDSGAFF.

The V gene is TRBV5-1, the J gene TRBJ2-3; 10 positions match TRBD2. Germline CDR1 reads SGHRS; CDR2 reads YFSETQ. The ends lost 4 bases at V and 0 bases at J; junction bases unmatched: 2. There are 15 residues in the CDR3. CDR3 protein: CASSLSGRSTDTQYF. In DNA form, the CDR3 reads TGCGCCAGCAGCCTTAGCGGGAGGAGCACAGATACGCAGTATTTT.

The genes are TRBV24-1 and TRBJ2-3, with D possibly being TRBD1 (5 bases). The CDR3 runs 17 residues. Trimming took off 3 bases at V and 4 bases at J, with 19 bases between the two ends. CDR1 and CDR2 from the germline V gene are KGHDR and SFDVKD. The CDR3 loop reads CATSDPQGKGRPDTQYF. The DNA of the CDR3 is TGTGCCACCAGTGATCCCCAGGGTAAAGGACGACCAGATACGCAGTATTTT.

In DNA, the CDR3 is TGTGCCAGCAGCTTAAGCACTAGCGTTCCATTCGGTAATGAGCAGTTCTTC. Its translation is CASSLSTSVPFGNEQFF. This chain links TRBV7-3 with TRBJ2-1, with 7 bases aligning to TRBD2. V trimming: 1 base; J trimming: 7 bases; junction bases outside the gene matches: 13. CDR3 size: 17 residues. Germline CDR1 SGHTA, CDR2 FQGTGA.

The chain uses TRBV29-1 and TRBJ2-7, with 10 bases that match TRBD2. Germline CDR1 and CDR2: SQVTM and ANQGSEA. Germline trimming cut 3 bases from V and 3 bases from J; bases unmatched to any gene: 11. The CDR3 has 16 amino acids. CDR3 sequence (DNA): TGCAGCGTTGAGTTACTACTAGCGGGACGATACTACGAGCAGTACTTC. Encoded protein: CSVELLLAGRYYEQYF.

This clone has a single count. This rearrangement joins TRBV10-3 to TRBJ2-1, with a tentative D call TRBD1 (6 bases). V dropped 2 bases and J dropped 5 bases, with 16 bases sitting between them. Germline V gene data show CDR1 as ENHRY and CDR2 as SYGVKD. The CDR3 consists of 16 residues. CDR3 nucleotides: TGTGCCATCAGTGAGAATCCAGGGGTTGGGAACAATGAGCAGTTCTTC. Translating it yields CAISENPGVGNNEQFF.

The gene calls are TRBV6-6 and TRBJ1-6; D is perhaps TRBD1 (5 bases). Germline values: CDR1 MNHNY, CDR2 SVGAGI (reference sequence). Trimming cost V 3 bases and J 10 bases, with 19 bases left between them. The CDR3 length is 16 residues. The CDR3: CASSYRGEGSGSPLHF. The DNA of the CDR3 is TGTGCCAGCAGTTATAGAGGGGAGGGGAGTGGATCACCCCTCCACTTT.

The chain has TRBV19 and TRBJ1-4; no firm D call. The CDR3 spans 15 residues. Germline CDR1 LNHDA, CDR2 SQIVND (reference sequence). V was pared by 3 bases and J by 5 bases, with 13 bases between. CDR3 protein: CASSISAALNEKLFF. CDR3 nucleotide sequence: TGTGCCAGTAGTATTTCGGCAGCGTTGAATGAAAAACTGTTTTTT.